This record looks at one T cell receptor (beta chain) sequence and its context. Having ophthalmopathy, the donors showed moderate-to-severe activity, CAS ≥3 and NOSPECS ≥4, with disease lasting under 3 months. This entry comes from a study of Graves' ophthalmopathy and Graves' hyperthyroidism. Transcripts of RNA were the source for amplifying TCR beta CDR3 regions. The first round was an RT-PCR with HTBI primers, and the second round was a multiplex PCR. TCRdb reprocessed the multiplex PCR reads with MiXCR, giving one entry per CDR3 protein. The table lists 150,000 to 200,000 distinct CDR3 sequences, roughly two fifths of them singletons. This TCR derives from a man aged 25-40 years with Graves' ophthalmopathy. The sequencing input was peripheral blood.

The CDR3 sequence: CASSASQGFGYGYTF. Written as DNA, the CDR3 is TGTGCCAGCAGTGCCTCGCAGGGGTTTGGCTATGGCTACACCTTC. This sequence joins TRBV6-1 and TRBJ1-2, with D possibly matching TRBD1 (6 bases). Trimming cost V 4 bases and J 4 bases, with 16 bases left between them. CDR1 is MNHNS, CDR2 SASEGT, per germline. CDR3 size: 15 residues.